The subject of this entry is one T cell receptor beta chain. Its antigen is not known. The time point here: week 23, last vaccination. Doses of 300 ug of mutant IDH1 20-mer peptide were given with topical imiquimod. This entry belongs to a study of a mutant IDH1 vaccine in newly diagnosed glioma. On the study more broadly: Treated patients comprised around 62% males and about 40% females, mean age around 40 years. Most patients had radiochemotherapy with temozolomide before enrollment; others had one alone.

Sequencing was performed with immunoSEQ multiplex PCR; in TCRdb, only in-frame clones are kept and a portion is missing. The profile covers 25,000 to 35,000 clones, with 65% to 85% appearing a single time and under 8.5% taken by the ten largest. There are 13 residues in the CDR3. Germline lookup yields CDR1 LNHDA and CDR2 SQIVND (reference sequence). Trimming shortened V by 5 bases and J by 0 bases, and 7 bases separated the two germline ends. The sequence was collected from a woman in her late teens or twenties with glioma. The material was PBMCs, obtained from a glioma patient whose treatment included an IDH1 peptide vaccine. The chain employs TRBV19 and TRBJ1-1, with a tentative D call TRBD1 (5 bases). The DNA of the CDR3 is TGTGCCAGTAGTGCAGGGCTGAACACTGAAGCTTTCTTT. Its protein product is CASSAGLNTEAFF.